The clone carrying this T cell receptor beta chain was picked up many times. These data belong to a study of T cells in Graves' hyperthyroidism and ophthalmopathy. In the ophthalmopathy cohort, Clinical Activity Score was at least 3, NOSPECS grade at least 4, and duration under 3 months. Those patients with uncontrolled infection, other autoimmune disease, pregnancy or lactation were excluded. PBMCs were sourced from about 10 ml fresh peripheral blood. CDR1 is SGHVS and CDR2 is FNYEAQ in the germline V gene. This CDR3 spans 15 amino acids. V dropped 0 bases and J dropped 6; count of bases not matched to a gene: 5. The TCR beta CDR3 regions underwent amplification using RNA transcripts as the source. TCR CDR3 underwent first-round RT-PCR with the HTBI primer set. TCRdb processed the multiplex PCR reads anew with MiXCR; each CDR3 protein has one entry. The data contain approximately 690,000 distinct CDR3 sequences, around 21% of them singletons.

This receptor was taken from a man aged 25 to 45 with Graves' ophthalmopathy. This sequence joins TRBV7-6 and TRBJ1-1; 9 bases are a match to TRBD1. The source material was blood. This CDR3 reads CASSLAGQGGSEAFF. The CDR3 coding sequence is TGTGCCAGCAGCTTAGCGGGACAGGGAGGGTCTGAAGCTTTCTTT.